Here is one TCR beta chain with its context. Germline CDR1 SNHLY, CDR2 FYNNEI. CDR3 length: 14 amino acids. The trim removed 6 bases at V and 7 bases at J, leaving 9 bases unmatched. Repertoires were generated with immunoSEQ multiplex PCR, while TCRdb's copy carries only in-frame clones and drops some. The table lists about 270,000 clones, roughly 85% of them singletons. The entry originates in a study of blood T cell repertoires in COVID-19. Study background: Italy, Spain and the United States were the sources of the convalescent and acute COVID-19 samples. T cells, B-cell-depleted T cells, or PBMCs provided the cDNA or gDNA that served as material.

Material for sequencing was peripheral blood. The TCR sequence derives from a woman aged 65 to 85 with acute or convalescent COVID-19. The chain has TRBV2 and TRBJ2-1; TRBD2 matches 7 bases. Written as DNA, the CDR3 is TGTGCCAGCAGGACCCCCCGGGGGGAGAATGAGCAGTTCTTC. Protein: CASRTPRGENEQFF.